This T cell receptor (beta chain) is from a study of T-cell reconstitution after alpha-beta-depleted transplantation in children. This clonotype has ten or more counts. Unique molecular identifiers were incorporated when the TCRbeta library was constructed. TCRdb recomputed calls from the PCR reads with MiXCR, one row per CDR3 protein. The repertoire holds 600,000 to 700,000 distinct CDR3 sequences, with 16% as singletons. The CDR3 loop spans 16 amino acids. V was shortened by 3 bases and J by 0 bases, with 12 bases between the two germline ends. CDR1 is DFQATT and CDR2 is SNEGSKA in the germline V gene (reference sequence).

The V call is TRBV20-1, the J call TRBJ1-6; tentative D call: TRBD1 (6 bases). This clonotype originated in a human donor who donated a stem cell graft to a child with acute myeloid leukemia. Here the sequenced sample was PBMCs from the stem cell graft donor, taken from the stem cell graft. This chain's CDR3 is CSARGDNLSYNSPLHF. CDR3 nucleotides: TGCAGTGCTAGGGGGGACAACCTCTCCTATAATTCACCCCTCCACTTT.